This T cell receptor (beta chain) was obtained from a study of vaccination effects on CD4 cells after COVID-19. TCRdb keeps only in-frame clones here, not all; method: immunoSEQ multiplex PCR. The sample includes fewer than 30,000 clones, roughly four fifths of them seen just once. This clone was picked up one time. Its specificity is not known. Expansion of antigen-specific CD4+ T cells with viral peptide pools was carried out by the ViraFEST assay before sequencing. The authors isolated CD4+ T cells after 9 to 10 days of culture. Two-dose BNT162b2 or mRNA-1273 vaccination was given to participants. The specimen was CD4+ T cells from PBMCs cultured with HCoV-NL63 spike peptides, collected after COVID-19 vaccination. This receptor was identified in a human donor who received a COVID-19 vaccine. Some clones in this sample may be carry-over from other donors' samples.

The DNA of the CDR3 is TGTGCCAGCAGCCGGACAGGGGGTGTTCGCAATCAGCCCCAGCATTTT. Its protein is CASSRTGGVRNQPQHF. The chain employs TRBV5-8 and TRBJ1-5, with TRBD1 matching 10 bases. The CDR3 covers 16 residues. The ends lost 4 bases at V and 2 bases at J; junction bases unmatched: 6. The germline V gene encodes CDR1 SGHTS and CDR2 YDEGEE.